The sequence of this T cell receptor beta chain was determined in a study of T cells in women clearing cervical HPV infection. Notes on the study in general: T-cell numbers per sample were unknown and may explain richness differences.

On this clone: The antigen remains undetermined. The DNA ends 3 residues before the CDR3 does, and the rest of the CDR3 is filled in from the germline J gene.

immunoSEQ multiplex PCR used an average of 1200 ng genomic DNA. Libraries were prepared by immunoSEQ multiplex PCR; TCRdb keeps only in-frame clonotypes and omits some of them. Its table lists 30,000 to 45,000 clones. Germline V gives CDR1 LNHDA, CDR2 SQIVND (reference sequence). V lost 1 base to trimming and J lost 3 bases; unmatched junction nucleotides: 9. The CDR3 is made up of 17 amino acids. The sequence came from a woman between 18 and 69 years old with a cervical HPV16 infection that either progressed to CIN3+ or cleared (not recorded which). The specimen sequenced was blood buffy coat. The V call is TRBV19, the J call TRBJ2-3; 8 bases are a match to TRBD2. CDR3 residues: CASSIGHGGGRTDTQYF. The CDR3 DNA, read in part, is TGTGCCAGTAGTATAGGACACGGGGGGGGACGGACAGATACG.